These 7 T cell receptor beta chains were all obtained from the same sample, sequenced in a study of regulatory T cells in long-lasting Graves disease. In building TCR beta libraries, iRepertoire HTBI primers were used together with Arm-PCR of CDR3 regions. TCRdb fed the multiplex PCR reads into MiXCR, producing one record per CDR3 protein. The sample yields 350,000 to 450,000 distinct CDR3 sequences, around 20% seen once. Time point meaning: persistent/refractory GD, antithyroid drugs over 5 years with positive TRAb. Following extraction of RNA from PBMCs, that RNA was used to make the TCR library. The input for sequencing was peripheral blood mononuclear cells (PBMCs), taken when the disease was refractory, from a patient treated with antithyroid drugs. These receptors came from a female donor with Graves disease.

Worth noting for this clonotype: A much larger clone lies a single base off, so this may be a read error. No conserved phenylalanine or tryptophan ends this CDR3, so it is likely a read error. The gene calls are TRBV5-5 and TRBJ2-5; maybe TRBD1 (6 bases). The length of the CDR3 is 13 residues. Germline V gives CDR1 SGHKS, CDR2 YYEKEE (reference sequence). Trimming took off 4 bases at V and 5 bases at J, with 12 bases between the two ends. The CDR3: CASSPGQPETQYL. The CDR3 DNA is TGTGCCAGCAGCCCTGGACAGCCGGAGACCCAGTACCTC.

This clonotype showed up many times. This chain joins TRBV27 and TRBJ1-5; 8 bases agree with TRBD1. The CDR3 spans 17 residues. Per germline, CDR1 MNHEY and CDR2 SMNVEV (reference sequence). Unmatched junction bases numbered 11, after V lost 3 bases and J lost 4 bases. For the CDR3, the DNA is TGTGCCAGCAGTTTTACTGGTGGCAGGGGGCGGAATCAGCCCCAGCATTTT. Its translation: CASSFTGGRGRNQPQHF.

This clonotype was detected a few times. The chain employs TRBV5-1 and TRBJ1-5; 7 bases align to TRBD1. V shed 9 bases, J shed 6 bases, and the junction held 21 bases outside the gene matches. Per germline, CDR1 SGHRS and CDR2 YFSETQ. The CDR3 loop spans 17 amino acids. The chain's CDR3 is CANLRLRTGGSPQPQHF. The CDR3 coding sequence is TGCGCCAACCTAAGACTGAGGACAGGCGGTTCCCCTCAGCCCCAGCATTTT. The whole variable domain, remainder taken from reference TRBV5-1 and TRBJ1-5, is KAGVTQTPRYLIKTRGQQVTLSCSPISGHRSVSWYQQTPGQGLQFLFEYFSETQRNKGNFPGRFSGRQFSNSRSEMNVSTLELGDSALYLCANLRLRTGGSPQPQHFGDGTRLSIL.

V gene TRBV5-4 combines with J gene TRBJ2-2; TRBD1 agrees at 9 bases. Germline V gene data show CDR1 as SGHNT and CDR2 as YYREEE (reference sequence). The CDR3 has 17 amino acids. After removal of 4 bases from V and 5 bases from J, the junction contained 12 bases not matched to a gene. The CDR3 spells CASSQTGGSIMTGELFF. Here the CDR3 DNA reads TGTGCCAGCAGCCAGACAGGGGGTTCGATAATGACCGGGGAGCTGTTTTTT.

This clonotype has a count of ten or more. The chain links TRBV15 to TRBJ1-6; TRBD1 agrees at 10 bases. V lost 5 bases and J lost 7; bases outside the gene matches: 14. Germline V gene lookup returns CDR1 LNHNV and CDR2 YYDKDF (reference sequence). There are 18 residues in the CDR3. In DNA, the CDR3 is TGTGCCACCAGCTCCGTTTCTACGGGGACAGGGGTCAATTCACCCCTCCACTTT. It codes for CATSSVSTGTGVNSPLHF.

This clonotype showed up just a few times. This chain uses TRBV2 with TRBJ2-1; D gene uncertain. Germline V gene data show CDR1 as SNHLY and CDR2 as FYNNEI. CDR3 length: 14 amino acids. Trimming shortened V by 1 base and J by 5 bases, and 9 bases separated the two germline ends. CDR3 in amino acids: CASSEGMAHNEQFF. The CDR3, as DNA: TGTGCCAGCAGTGAAGGGATGGCACACAATGAGCAGTTCTTC. The whole variable domain, filled in from reference TRBV2 and TRBJ2-1, reads EPEVTQTPSHQVTQMGQEVILRCVPISNHLYFYWYRQILGQKVEFLVSFYNNEISEKSEIFDDQFSVERPDGSNFTLKIRSTKLEDSAMYFCASSEGMAHNEQFFGPGTRLTVL.

This clonotype was detected only a few times. The chain couples TRBV5-1 to TRBJ1-1; D is unclear. The germline V and J ends were trimmed by 5 bases and 0 bases, with 8 bases remaining between them. This CDR3 contains 13 residues. Per germline, CDR1 SGHRS and CDR2 YFSETQ. This CDR3 reads CASRGSVNTEAFF. CDR3 bases: TGCGCCAGCAGGGGATCGGTGAACACTGAAGCTTTCTTT.